The 6 T cell receptor beta chains in this list originate from one sample, sequenced in a study of T cell repertoires in cytomegalovirus infection. TCRdb itself ran the reads through MiXCR, one entry per CDR3 protein. The sample shows 350,000 to 450,000 distinct CDR3 sequences, 15% to 20% of them seen only once. Sample: PBMCs. Every receptor here comes from a human donor in good health (CMV status not recorded). Some clones in this sample may be carry-over from other donors' samples.

This clonotype appeared a few times. The chain links TRBV6-2 or TRBV6-3 to TRBJ1-2; D is perhaps TRBD1 (5 bases). CDR1 MNHEY and CDR2 SVGEGT come from the germline V gene. Between the trimmed V and J ends, which lost 6 bases and 8 bases, there was a span of 22 bases. The CDR3 runs 15 residues. The CDR3 protein is CASSYSGTTPAGYTF. DNA for the CDR3: TGTGCCAGCAGCTACAGCGGGACCACACCGGCGGGCTACACCTTC.

This clonotype was detected a few times. The V and J genes are TRBV12-3 or TRBV12-4 and TRBJ1-1, with a weak D call TRBD1 (5 bases). The CDR3 spans 15 residues. V dropped 5 bases and J dropped 5 bases, with 18 bases sitting between them. CDR3 sequence: CASSKGRVGLTEAFF. In DNA form, the CDR3 reads TGTGCCAGCAGTAAGGGCAGGGTTGGTTTGACTGAAGCTTTCTTT.

This clonotype turned up a few times. J is TRBJ2-7 and V is TRBV28; 8 bases map to TRBD1. This CDR3 spans 13 amino acids. The germline CDR1 and CDR2 sequences are MDHEN and SYDVKM. Trimming took 5 bases from V and 5 from J; bases not matched to a gene: 5. Here the CDR3 reads CASSQGQVDEQYF. The CDR3 nucleotides are TGTGCCAGCAGTCAGGGACAGGTCGACGAGCAGTACTTC.

V and J are TRBV7-9 and TRBJ1-1; no definite D call. The V gene lost 5 bases and the J gene lost 0 bases, with 19 bases spanning the gap. The CDR3 sequence is 17 residues long. Germline V gene sequence: CDR1 SEHNR, CDR2 FQNEAQ (reference sequence). The CDR3 nucleotides are TGTGCCAGCAGCCCCAAGTGGGGAAAGGCTATGAACACTGAAGCTTTCTTT. Residues: CASSPKWGKAMNTEAFF.

The chain is built from TRBV12-3 or TRBV12-4 and TRBJ1-1; 9 bases fit TRBD1. This CDR3 comprises 15 residues. Trimming cost V 6 bases and J 2 bases; bases outside gene matches: 7. The CDR3 nucleotides are TGTGCCAGCAGCTCGGGACAGGGTCTCAACACTGAAGCTTTCTTT. Translation: CASSSGQGLNTEAFF.

This clonotype was found many times. V and J are TRBV7-2 and TRBJ2-5; D unresolved. The CDR3 length is 14 residues. Germline-derived CDR1 and CDR2 are SGHTA and FQGNSA. V lost 2 bases and J 4 bases, leaving 11 bases between the germline ends. CDR3 loop: CASSLKVLGETQYF. CDR3 nucleotide sequence: TGTGCCAGCAGCTTAAAGGTTCTAGGAGAGACCCAGTACTTC. The full variable domain, its missing parts supplied by reference TRBV7-2 and TRBJ2-5, is GAGVSQSPSNKVTEKGKDVELRCDPISGHTALYWYRQSLGQGLEFLIYFQGNSAPDKSGLPSDRFSAERTGGSVSTLTIQRTQQEDSAVYLCASSLKVLGETQYFGPGTRLLVL.